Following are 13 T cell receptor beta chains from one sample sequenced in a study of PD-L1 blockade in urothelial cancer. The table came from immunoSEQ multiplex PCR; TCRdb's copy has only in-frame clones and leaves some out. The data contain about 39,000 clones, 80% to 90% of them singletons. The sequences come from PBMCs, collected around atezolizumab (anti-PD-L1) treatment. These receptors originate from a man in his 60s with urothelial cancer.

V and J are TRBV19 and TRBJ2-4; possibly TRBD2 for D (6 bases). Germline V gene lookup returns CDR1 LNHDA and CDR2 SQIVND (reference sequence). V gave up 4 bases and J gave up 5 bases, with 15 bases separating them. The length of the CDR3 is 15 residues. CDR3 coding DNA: TGTGCCAGTAGTACCGGCGGGATGACTCAAAACATTCAGTACTTC. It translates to CASSTGGMTQNIQYF.

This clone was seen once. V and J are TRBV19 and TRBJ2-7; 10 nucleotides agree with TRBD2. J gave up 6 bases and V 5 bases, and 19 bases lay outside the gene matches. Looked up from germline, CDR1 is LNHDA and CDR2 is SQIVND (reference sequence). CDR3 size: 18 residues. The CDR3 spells CASSPRASGSFGLSEQYF. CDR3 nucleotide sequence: TGTGCCAGTAGTCCGAGGGCTAGCGGGAGTTTCGGCCTCTCCGAGCAGTACTTC.

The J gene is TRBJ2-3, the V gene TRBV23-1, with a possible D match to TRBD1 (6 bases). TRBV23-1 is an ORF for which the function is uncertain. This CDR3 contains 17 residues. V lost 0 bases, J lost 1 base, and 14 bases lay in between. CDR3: CASSQSSRGGGTDTQYF. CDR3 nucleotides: TGCGCCAGCAGTCAATCGAGCAGGGGTGGTGGCACAGATACGCAGTATTTT.

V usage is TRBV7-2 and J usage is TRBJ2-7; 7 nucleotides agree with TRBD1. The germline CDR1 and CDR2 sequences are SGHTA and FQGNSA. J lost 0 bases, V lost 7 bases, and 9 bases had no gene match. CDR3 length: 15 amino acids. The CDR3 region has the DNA TGTGCCAGCACCCGGGGATGGGACAGCTCCTACGAGCAGTACTTC. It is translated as CASTRGWDSSYEQYF.

The CDR3 is CASRRPLGGGEQYF. CDR3 DNA: TGCGCCAGCAGAAGGCCCCTTGGCGGGGGCGAGCAGTACTTC. The rearrangement joins TRBV5-1 to TRBJ2-7; TRBD2 aligns across 7 bases. V trimming: 5 bases; J trimming: 6 bases; junction bases outside the gene matches: 11. Germline V gene lookup returns CDR1 SGHRS and CDR2 YFSETQ. The CDR3 totals 14 residues.

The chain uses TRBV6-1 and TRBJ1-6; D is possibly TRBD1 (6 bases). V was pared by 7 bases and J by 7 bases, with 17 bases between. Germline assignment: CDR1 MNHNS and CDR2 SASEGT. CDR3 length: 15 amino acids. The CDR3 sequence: CASKQGRGGNSPLHF. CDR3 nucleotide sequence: TGTGCCAGCAAACAGGGCAGGGGCGGAAATTCACCCCTCCACTTT.

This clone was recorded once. For the CDR3, the DNA is TGTGCCAGCAGCGTCCTTGAACTAGCGGAAGACACAGATACGCAGTATTTT. The encoded protein is CASSVLELAEDTDTQYF. The chain uses TRBV9 and TRBJ2-3; 8 nucleotides match TRBD2. J was trimmed by 2 bases and V by 2 bases; bases with no gene match: 10. Germline V gene data show CDR1 as SGDLS and CDR2 as YYNGEE. This CDR3 spans 17 amino acids.

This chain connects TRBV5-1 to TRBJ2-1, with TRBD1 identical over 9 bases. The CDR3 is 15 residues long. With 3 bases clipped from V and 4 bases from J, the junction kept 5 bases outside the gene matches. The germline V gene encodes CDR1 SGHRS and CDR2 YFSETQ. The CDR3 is CASSSGQGIYNEQFF. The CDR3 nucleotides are TGCGCCAGCAGCTCCGGACAGGGGATTTACAATGAGCAGTTCTTC.

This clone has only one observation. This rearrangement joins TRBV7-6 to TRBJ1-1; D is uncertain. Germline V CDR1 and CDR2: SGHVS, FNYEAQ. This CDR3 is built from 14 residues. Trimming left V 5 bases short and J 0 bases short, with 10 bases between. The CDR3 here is CASSPVGVNTEAFF. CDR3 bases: TGTGCCAGCAGCCCAGTAGGAGTGAACACTGAAGCTTTCTTT. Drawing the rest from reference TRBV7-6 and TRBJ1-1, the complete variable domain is GAGVSQSPRYKVTKRGQDVALRCDPISGHVSLYWYRQALGQGPEFLTYFNYEAQQDKSGLPNDRFSAERPEGSISTLTIQRTEQRDSAMYRCASSPVGVNTEAFFGQGTRLTVV.

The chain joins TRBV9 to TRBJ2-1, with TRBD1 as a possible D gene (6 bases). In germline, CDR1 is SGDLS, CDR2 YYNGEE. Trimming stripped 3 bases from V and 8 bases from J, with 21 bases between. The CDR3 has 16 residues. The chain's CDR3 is CASSAQSTGRGDEQFF. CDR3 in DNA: TGTGCCAGCAGCGCCCAATCGACAGGCCGTGGGGATGAGCAGTTCTTC.

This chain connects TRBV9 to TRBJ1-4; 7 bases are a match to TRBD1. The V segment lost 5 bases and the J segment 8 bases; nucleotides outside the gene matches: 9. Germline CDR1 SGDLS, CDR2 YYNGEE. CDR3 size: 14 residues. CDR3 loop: CASSGGQGEEKLFF. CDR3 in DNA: TGTGCCAGCAGTGGGGGGCAGGGGGAAGAAAAACTGTTTTTT.

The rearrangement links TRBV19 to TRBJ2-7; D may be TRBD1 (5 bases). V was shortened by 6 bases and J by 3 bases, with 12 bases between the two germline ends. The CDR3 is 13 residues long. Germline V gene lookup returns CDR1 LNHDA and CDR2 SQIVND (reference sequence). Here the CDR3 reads CASSGFQGYEQYF. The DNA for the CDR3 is TGTGCCAGTAGCGGATTCCAGGGCTACGAGCAGTACTTC.

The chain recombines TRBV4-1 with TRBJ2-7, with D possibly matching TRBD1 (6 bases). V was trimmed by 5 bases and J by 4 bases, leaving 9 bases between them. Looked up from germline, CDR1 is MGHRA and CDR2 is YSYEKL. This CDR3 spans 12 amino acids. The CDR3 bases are TGCGCCAGCAGCACGAGGGGGTACGAGCAGTACTTC. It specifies CASSTRGYEQYF.